This T cell receptor (beta chain) was sequenced for a study of post-analysis software for immune sequencing data (dated by TCRdb to about 2015). For the study in its entirety: Recorded disease courses included relapsing-remitting, secondary progressive and progressive-relapsing multiple sclerosis, with some patients lacking subtype annotation. The patient repertoires were set against eleven to twelve previously published healthy control repertoires from donors whose ages ranged from roughly 6 to 25 years. A subset of samples was prepared in parallel using single-end sample barcoding, then pooled and co-amplified after Illumina adapter ligation.

This clonotype has a handful of counts. Its specific antigen is unknown. Within one base of it there is no much larger clone, and no base qualities were kept. To demonstrate the VDJtools post-analysis software, the study profiled TCR beta repertoires from the peripheral blood of approximately twelve young patients with multiple sclerosis. The multiple sclerosis patients were children and adolescents between roughly 6 and 17 years of age. Results the study describes overall, beyond this receptor: Multiple sclerosis patients had significantly lower normalized Chao1 diversity than controls, a result that suggests substantial peripheral T-cell clonal expansion. The multiple sclerosis patient group was slightly younger than the control group. Patients showed significantly higher frequencies than controls for 4 or 5 TRBV segments, among them TRBV5-6, TRBV5-1 and TRBV20-1. When samples were clustered directly using the F measure, samples prepared in the same batch co-clustered strongly, which prompted a batch-effect correction.

Sequences SGHRS (CDR1) and YFSETQ (CDR2) are obtained from the germline V gene. Trimming costs V 3 bases and J 5 bases, and their ends lie 12 bases apart. The CDR3 sequence holds 14 residues, the cysteine and phenylalanine included. Of all the DNA, just the CDR3 is kept, 42 bases in frame from base 1. Preparation of the library involved PCR. Sequencing took place on an Illumina HiSeq 2500. To reduce PCR and sequencing biases, unique molecular identifiers were built into the TCR beta cDNA libraries. Approximately 500,000 cDNA molecules were obtained for every 1 to 10 million input T cells, so each molecule roughly corresponded to one T cell. The patient libraries were prepared and sequenced with the same protocol used for the earlier healthy control dataset. Within a given batch, samples were prepared together, multiplexed and sequenced on the same HiSeq lane. The study's own analysis went as follows. Raw barcoded reads were processed with MIGEC, and single-read molecular identifier groups were discarded before consensus assembly and CDR3 extraction. VDJtools was used for post-analysis of the clonotype tables, and diversity was normalized by down-sampling every dataset to the size of the smallest sample. In repertoire overlap clustering, CDR3 amino acid sequences, but not nucleotide sequences, were matched to correct batch-related cross-sample contamination. The public reads were reanalyzed by TCRdb: fastp trimming at Q25, MiXCR alignment, in-frame beta chains only. Rows are combined by CDR3 protein, so each entry shows the most common genes and DNA. It is TCRdb's table, rather than the study itself, that gives the V and J calls and clone size. The sample contains roughly 580,000 distinct CDR3 sequences, around 47% of them found a single time. In total, the top ten clones hold under 2% of the sample.

The source of this sequence is a girl between 5 and 17 years old with multiple sclerosis. The V and J genes are TRBV5-1 and TRBJ2-1; no confident D gene assignment can be made. Sequencing was carried out using blood. For the CDR3, the sequence is CASSSKRPDNEQFF. The DNA reads TGCGCCAGCAGCTCGAAGCGCCCAGACAATGAGCAGTTCTTC.